This T cell receptor beta chain was recorded in a study of blood T cell repertoires in COVID-19. Germline assignment: CDR1 SGDLS and CDR2 YYNGEE. The CDR3 totals 13 residues. V lost 3 bases to trimming and J lost 7 bases; unmatched junction nucleotides: 5. Authors' analysis steps: Researchers report that nucleated cell counts were estimated from reference gene primer amplification. TCRdb's copy holds only in-frame clones and misses some; the assay was immunoSEQ multiplex PCR. V, J and clone size reflect that table, while D and trimming were determined from the DNA. The repertoire consists of under 200,000 clones, with roughly four fifths occurring once and the leading ten covering 2.6%.

Specimen: peripheral blood. The source is a human donor with acute or convalescent COVID-19. The donor label of this sample is uncertain. The V call is TRBV9, the J call TRBJ1-2, with 8 bases identical to TRBD1. The CDR3 region is CASSGTGYSGYTF. CDR3 nucleotide sequence: TGTGCCAGCAGCGGGACAGGGTATAGTGGCTACACCTTC.